Each of the 27 T cell receptor beta chains below was sequenced from the same sample in a study of T cell repertoires in cytomegalovirus infection (dated by TCRdb to about 2019). The sequencer was an Illumina HiSeq 1500. TCRdb redid the processing of the public reads, applying fastp at Q25 and MiXCR, and retained in-frame beta chains. Each CDR3 protein gets just one entry, which takes the most common genes and DNA from the rows behind it. The sample data list roughly 700,000 distinct CDR3 sequences, and 30% to 40% of these were observed just once. About 18% of the sample goes to the ten largest clones. Antigen specificity for these receptors is unknown. The treatment or condition label, as the study defines it: in vitro stimulation with specific CMV peptide epitopes to enrich CMV-specific T cells. This material consisted of cultured PBMCs, taken from culture after CMV antigen stimulation. These receptors all come from a human donor in good health (CMV status not recorded). Some clones in this sample may be carry-over from other donors' samples.

This clonotype was counted between two and nine times. J is TRBJ2-3 and V is TRBV7-2; 12 bases align to TRBD2. The CDR3 has 15 amino acids. The V segment lost 7 bases and the J segment 6 bases; nucleotides outside the gene matches: 8. Germline V gene data show CDR1 as SGHTA and CDR2 as FQGNSA. The CDR3 region is CASTLAGGLMDTQYF. The CDR3 coding sequence is TGTGCCAGCACCCTAGCGGGAGGGCTTATGGATACGCAGTATTTT.

This sequence joins TRBV7-8 and TRBJ2-7, with 12 positions matching TRBD2. The trim removed 5 bases at V and 3 bases at J, leaving 11 bases unmatched. The V gene's germline CDR1 is SGHVS and CDR2 FQNEAQ. This CDR3 is built from 17 residues. For the CDR3, the DNA is TGTGCCAGCAGCCCCCCTCCTGGACTAGCGGGGATCTACGAGCAGTACTTC. This sequence encodes CASSPPPGLAGIYEQYF.

V and J are TRBV12-5 and TRBJ1-3; perhaps TRBD1 as D (5 bases). CDR1 LGHNT and CDR2 FRNRAP come from the germline V gene. V was cut by 0 bases and J by 3 bases, with 21 bases left in between. The CDR3 sequence is 19 residues long. CDR3 in DNA: TGTGCTAGTGGTTTGGTATTGACAGCGAGGTGGGCGAGTGGAAACACCATATATTTT. Its protein product is CASGLVLTARWASGNTIYF. Supplemented by reference TRBV12-5 and TRBJ1-3, the full variable domain reads DARVTQTPRHKVTEMGQEVTMRCQPILGHNTVFWYRQTMMQGLELLAYFRNRAPLDDSGMPKDRFSAEMPDATLATLKIQPSEPRDSAVYFCASGLVLTARWASGNTIYFGEGSWLTVV.

J is TRBJ2-1 and V is TRBV5-1; 7 nucleotides agree with TRBD2. The CDR3 totals 16 residues. The germline V gene has CDR1 SGHRS and CDR2 YFSETQ. Unmatched junction bases numbered 7, after V lost 4 bases and J lost 0 bases. As DNA, the CDR3 is TGCGCCAGCAGCGTCCGTCTAGCGGACTCCTACAATGAGCAGTTCTTC. This encodes CASSVRLADSYNEQFF.

The J gene is TRBJ2-7, the V gene TRBV27, with a weak D call TRBD2 (6 bases). Germline assignment: CDR1 MNHEY and CDR2 SMNVEV (reference sequence). The V end was cut by 6 bases, the J end by 0 bases, with 18 bases between. There are 16 residues in the CDR3. This CDR3 is CASRKMGRGNSYEQYF. The CDR3 DNA follows: TGTGCCAGCAGGAAAATGGGGCGGGGAAACTCCTACGAGCAGTACTTC.

This clonotype was found a few times. The chain joins TRBV4-3 to TRBJ2-1, with TRBD2 identical over 14 bases. The CDR3 covers 16 residues. V was pared by 5 bases and J by 6 bases, with 6 bases of the junction left unmatched. Germline CDR1 is LGHNA and CDR2 is YSLEER. In DNA form, the CDR3 reads TGCGCCAGCAGCTCCCTAGGGACTAGCGGGAGCAATGAGCAGTTCTTC. Residues: CASSSLGTSGSNEQFF.

Only one count was recorded for this clonotype. This sequence joins TRBV15 and TRBJ2-3; D gene ambiguous. V was clipped by 0 bases and J by 2 bases, with 9 bases between them. The CDR3 loop spans 15 amino acids. Germline assignment: CDR1 LNHNV and CDR2 YYDKDF (reference sequence). DNA of the CDR3: TGTGCCACCAGCAGAGACCCTACGTACACAGATACGCAGTATTTT. Translating gives CATSRDPTYTDTQYF.

The chain has TRBV18 and TRBJ1-5, with D unclear. This CDR3 comprises 13 residues. The germline V and J ends were trimmed by 3 bases and 10 bases, with 13 bases remaining between them. Germline V gene data show CDR1 as KGHSH and CDR2 as LQKENI. Here the CDR3 reads CASSPAEGGPQHF. CDR3 in DNA: TGTGCCAGCTCACCCGCAGAGGGAGGTCCCCAGCATTTT.

This clonotype has a count of ten or more. The chain recombines TRBV7-2 with TRBJ2-7; no reliable D call. CDR1 and CDR2 (germline): SGHTA, FQGNSA. The CDR3 consists of 12 residues. Trimming cost V 6 bases and J 0 bases, with 6 bases left between them. CDR3 DNA: TGTGCCAGCAGTATCGACTCCTACGAGCAGTACTTC. Its translation: CASSIDSYEQYF.

The chain couples TRBV12-3 or TRBV12-4 to TRBJ2-5, with 9 nucleotides matching TRBD1. With V trimmed by 6 bases and J by 5 bases, 4 bases remained unmatched. The CDR3 length is 13 residues. CDR3 nucleotide sequence: TGTGCCAGCAGCGGGACAGGGAGGGAGACCCAGTACTTC. This sequence encodes CASSGTGRETQYF.

The chain joins TRBV20-1 to TRBJ2-7, with D perhaps being TRBD1 or TRBD2 (5 bases each). V was shortened by 0 bases and J by 0 bases, with 12 bases between the two germline ends. This CDR3 has 15 amino acids. Germline lookup yields CDR1 DFQATT and CDR2 SNEGSKA (reference sequence). CDR3 residues: CSARDPRGSSYEQYF. In DNA, the CDR3 is TGCAGTGCTAGAGATCCCCGGGGCAGCTCCTACGAGCAGTACTTC.

The chain links TRBV4-2 to TRBJ2-7; TRBD1 agrees at 9 bases. The trim removed 0 bases at V and 3 bases at J, leaving 6 bases unmatched. Germline V CDR1 and CDR2: LGHNA, YNFKEQ. The CDR3 has 16 amino acids. The CDR3 bases are TGTGCCAGCAGCCAAGACATTACAGGGGGCAACTACGAGCAGTACTTC. This translates into CASSQDITGGNYEQYF.

The table lists this clonotype with a few counts. The V call is TRBV12-3 or TRBV12-4, the J call TRBJ2-5; unclear D gene. The CDR3 spans 14 residues. Trimming left V 2 bases short and J 0 bases short, with 7 bases between. The CDR3 nucleotides are TGTGCCAGCAGTTTACAGGAGAACCAAGAGACCCAGTACTTC. Amino acid sequence: CASSLQENQETQYF.

The gene calls are TRBV7-9 and TRBJ1-4; D possibly corresponds to TRBD1 (6 bases). V was shortened by 1 base and J by 8 bases, with 17 bases between the two germline ends. The CDR3 runs to 16 residues. Germline loops: CDR1 SEHNR, CDR2 FQNEAQ (reference sequence). The CDR3, as DNA: TGTGCCAGCAGCTTAGGGGACATCAACCAGGGGGAAAAACTGTTTTTT. Translating it yields CASSLGDINQGEKLFF.

V is TRBV7-2 and J is TRBJ2-7, with D possibly matching TRBD2 (5 bases). CDR3 length equals 14 residues. Germline V CDR1 and CDR2: SGHTA, FQGNSA. Trimming cost V 3 bases and J 0 bases, with 9 bases left between them. CDR3 sequence: CASSFRTSSYEQYF. CDR3 nucleotide sequence: TGTGCCAGCAGCTTTAGGACTTCCTCCTACGAGCAGTACTTC.

A few counts support this clonotype. The rearrangement links TRBV7-6 to TRBJ1-6; tentative D call: TRBD1 (5 bases). V was clipped by 1 base and J by 10 bases, with 14 bases between them. Per the germline V gene, CDR1 is SGHVS and CDR2 is FNYEAQ. The CDR3 totals 15 residues. This CDR3 reads CASSLGDGDGSPLHF. The CDR3 nucleotides are TGTGCCAGCAGCTTAGGGGACGGAGATGGATCACCCCTCCACTTT.

The J gene is TRBJ2-1, the V gene TRBV12-3 or TRBV12-4; possible D gene TRBD2, 6 bases. The V end lost 5 bases, the J end lost 6 bases, and 14 bases lay between the germline ends. The CDR3 totals 14 residues. DNA for the CDR3: TGTGCCAGCAGTCGACTAGGAAAGGGCAATGAGCAGTTCTTC. Translated, it gives CASSRLGKGNEQFF.

This clonotype was seen just once. The chain uses TRBV6-6 and TRBJ2-3; 13 bases line up with TRBD2. V gave up 6 bases and J gave up 10 bases; unmatched junction bases: 10. CDR3 size: 15 residues. The germline V gene has CDR1 MNHNY and CDR2 SVGAGI (reference sequence). As DNA, the CDR3 is TGTGCCAGCAGCGGGACTAGCGGGAAGGTCTTCTCGCAGTATTTT. Its protein product is CASSGTSGKVFSQYF.

The chain recombines TRBV7-2 with TRBJ2-3, with 7 nucleotides matching TRBD1. V shed 5 bases and J 6 bases; nucleotides not matched to a gene: 5. The CDR3 length is 13 residues. The germline V gene encodes CDR1 SGHTA and CDR2 FQGNSA. CDR3 DNA: TGTGCCAGCAGCGAACCAGGGGGTGATACGCAGTATTTT. This gives the protein CASSEPGGDTQYF.

V is TRBV20-1 and J is TRBJ1-1; TRBD1 might be the D (6 bases). This CDR3 has 14 amino acids. The V gene's germline CDR1 is DFQATT and CDR2 SNEGSKA (reference sequence). V was cut by 2 bases and J by 4 bases, with 14 bases left in between. The CDR3 nucleotides read TGCAGTGCTAGACTTACAGGGTTTGTCACTGAAGCTTTCTTT. Its protein product is CSARLTGFVTEAFF.

The chain employs TRBV7-7 and TRBJ2-7; 8 positions match TRBD1. The CDR3 runs 13 residues. Trimming took 5 bases from V and 7 from J; bases not matched to a gene: 7. Germline lookup yields CDR1 SSHAT and CDR2 FNYEAQ (reference sequence). The CDR3: CASSPRTGSEQYF. The CDR3 region has the DNA TGTGCCAGCAGCCCCCGGACAGGGTCTGAGCAGTACTTC.

This clonotype was seen only a few times. The genes are TRBV4-1 and TRBJ1-1, with D perhaps TRBD1 (6 bases). Germline loops: CDR1 MGHRA, CDR2 YSYEKL. Between the trimmed V and J ends, which lost 2 bases and 0 bases, there was a span of 10 bases. This CDR3 has 15 residues. The CDR3 nucleotides are TGCGCCAGCAGCCAACCCGACAGGTTGAACACTGAAGCTTTCTTT. Its protein is CASSQPDRLNTEAFF.

This clonotype appeared a few times. The chain is built from TRBV7-8 and TRBJ1-2; D is undetermined. The CDR3 covers 15 residues. V lost 1 base to trimming and J lost 5 bases, with 14 bases between them. Germline values: CDR1 SGHVS, CDR2 FQNEAQ. CDR3 coding DNA: TGTGCCAGCAGCTTAGGCCAGACCCAAGAGTATGGCTACACCTTC. It yields the protein CASSLGQTQEYGYTF. The full variable domain, in which reference TRBV7-8 and TRBJ1-2 provide the parts outside the CDR3, is GAGVSQSPRYKVAKRGQDVALRCDPISGHVSLFWYQQALGQGPEFLTYFQNEAQLDKSGLPSDRFFAERPEGSVSTLKIQRTQQEDSAVYLCASSLGQTQEYGYTFGSGTRLTVV.

This clonotype was seen a handful of times. V is TRBV7-9 and J is TRBJ1-6, with D perhaps TRBD1 (5 bases). From germline, CDR1 is SEHNR and CDR2 FQNEAQ (reference sequence). The CDR3 runs to 15 residues. Trimming removed 1 base from V and 5 bases from J, with 9 bases in between. The CDR3 is CASSLVGANNSPLHF. The CDR3 nucleotides are TGTGCCAGCAGCTTAGTAGGGGCTAATAATTCACCCCTCCACTTT.

The chain employs TRBV5-6 and TRBJ2-7; no reliable D call. CDR1 is SGHDT and CDR2 is YYEEEE in the germline V gene. CDR3 length: 13 amino acids. Deletions cut 0 bases from V and 4 bases from J, with 8 bases between. The DNA of the CDR3 is TGTGCCAGCAGCTTGGTCGACGGATACGAGCAGTACTTC. It codes for CASSLVDGYEQYF.

The sample holds a few counts of this clonotype. V usage is TRBV28 and J usage is TRBJ1-5; D is uncertain. The CDR3 totals 15 residues. CDR1 is MDHEN and CDR2 is SYDVKM in the germline V gene. The V end lost 5 bases, the J end lost 2 bases, and 13 bases lay between the germline ends. For the CDR3, the DNA is TGTGCCAGCAGTCCCGTGGTACCTCGCAATCAGCCCCAGCATTTT. The encoded protein is CASSPVVPRNQPQHF.

This clonotype was recorded once. The rearrangement uses TRBV6-6 and TRBJ2-1; no reliable D call. The CDR3 is made up of 14 amino acids. Germline V gene data show CDR1 as MNHNY and CDR2 as SVGAGI (reference sequence). The germline V and J ends were trimmed by 8 bases and 1 base, with 12 bases remaining between them. The CDR3: CASQTTLSYNEQFF. CDR3 coding DNA: TGTGCCAGCCAAACGACACTTTCCTACAATGAGCAGTTCTTC.